One sample yielded the 5 T cell receptor beta chains listed below, sequenced in a study of OX40 agonist ivuxolimab in advanced cancers. Only in-frame clones appear in the TCRdb table, and some are missing; sequencing was by immunoSEQ multiplex PCR. The repertoire holds approximately 79,000 clones, with around 86% as singletons. Sequenced material: CD4+ or CD8+ T cells sorted from blood, taken in a trial of the OX40 agonist ivuxolimab. The receptors shown here come from an adult with an advanced solid tumor such as melanoma, head and neck, liver or kidney cancer.

V usage is TRBV7-3 and J usage is TRBJ1-1; D not resolved. This CDR3 is 13 amino acids long. Germline V gives CDR1 SGHTA, CDR2 FQGTGA. Trimming removed 1 base at V and 2 bases at J, with 5 bases between. The CDR3 sequence: CASSLSGNTEAFF. The CDR3 DNA reads as TGTGCCAGCAGCTTAAGCGGAAACACTGAAGCTTTCTTT.

This clone has a handful of counts. J is TRBJ2-1 and V is TRBV5-1, with 9 bases that match TRBD2. Trimming cost V 0 bases and J 4 bases; bases outside gene matches: 11. The CDR3 is made up of 18 amino acids. Germline lookup yields CDR1 SGHRS and CDR2 YFSETQ. The CDR3 DNA is TGCGCCAGCAGCTTGGCCCCCACAGGAGCGGGGGGTTACAATGAGCAGTTCTTC. Translating it yields CASSLAPTGAGGYNEQFF.

The gene calls are TRBV30 and TRBJ2-7; 8 nucleotides line up with TRBD2. Germline V CDR1 and CDR2: GTSNPN, SVGIG (reference sequence). The CDR3 is 15 amino acids. Trimming took 4 bases from V and 0 from J; bases not matched to a gene: 8. The DNA of the CDR3 is TGTGCCTGGACTCCTGGGGCGGGAGGCTCCTACGAGCAGTACTTC. Encoded protein: CAWTPGAGGSYEQYF.

This clone turned up a few times. This sequence joins TRBV30 and TRBJ1-1; no reliable D call. Trimming left V 3 bases short and J 1 base short, with 9 bases between. CDR3 length: 13 amino acids. In germline, CDR1 is GTSNPN, CDR2 SVGIG (reference sequence). CDR3 loop: CAWSPGRNTEAFF. For the CDR3, the DNA is TGTGCCTGGAGCCCCGGCAGGAACACTGAAGCTTTCTTT.

This clone was seen only once. V gene TRBV5-3 combines with J gene TRBJ1-2, with a weak D call TRBD1 (5 bases). TRBV5-3 is an ORF for which the function is uncertain. V shed 1 base and J shed 5 bases, with 18 bases lying between them. This CDR3 has 16 amino acids. The CDR3 here is CARSLNGPTETYGYTF. The CDR3 nucleotides read TGTGCCAGAAGCTTGAATGGACCGACAGAGACTTATGGCTACACCTTC.